The 15 T cell receptor beta chains below come from one sample, sequenced in a study of blood T cell repertoires in COVID-19. The data were produced by immunoSEQ multiplex PCR, yet TCRdb's version contains in-frame clones alone and is incomplete. The table has around 150,000 clones, roughly 80% seen once. Specimen: peripheral blood. The receptors originated from a human donor in a cohort sampled during active COVID-19.

The chain couples TRBV6-2 or TRBV6-3 to TRBJ2-3; 9 bases fit TRBD2. Unmatched junction bases numbered 4, after V lost 5 bases and J lost 1 base. The CDR3 runs 15 residues. Germline values: CDR1 MNHEY, CDR2 SVGEGT. This chain's CDR3 is CASSLKRGGTDTQYF. CDR3 nucleotides: TGTGCCAGCAGTCTTAAGCGGGGGGGCACAGATACGCAGTATTTT.

This chain links TRBV9 with TRBJ2-3; weak D call: TRBD1 (5 bases). Looked up from germline, CDR1 is SGDLS and CDR2 is YYNGEE. Trimming removed 0 bases at V and 0 bases at J, with 8 bases between. The CDR3 spans 15 residues. CDR3 nucleotide sequence: TGTGCCAGCAGCGTAGTTGGGGCTAGCACAGATACGCAGTATTTT. It is translated as CASSVVGASTDTQYF.

The CDR3 loop reads CASRRDRGHDTQYF. DNA for the CDR3: TGTGCCAGCAGGAGGGACAGGGGGCACGATACGCAGTATTTT. The chain employs TRBV2 and TRBJ2-3; 12 positions match TRBD1. CDR3 length: 14 amino acids. The V segment lost 6 bases and the J segment 6 bases; nucleotides outside the gene matches: 4. Germline values: CDR1 SNHLY, CDR2 FYNNEI.

CDR3 nucleotide sequence: TGTGCCAGCATTCACATGGGGGGAGGTGGGGCTGAAGCTTTCTTT. This encodes CASIHMGGGGAEAFF. This chain connects TRBV6-5 to TRBJ1-1, with TRBD1 as a possible D gene (5 bases). Germline V gives CDR1 MNHEY, CDR2 SVGAGI. Trimming cost V 7 bases and J 6 bases, with 21 bases left between them. The CDR3 has 15 residues.

V gene TRBV18 combines with J gene TRBJ1-1; 8 bases map to TRBD1. Looked up from germline, CDR1 is KGHSH and CDR2 is LQKENI. Trimming cost V 5 bases and J 5 bases; bases outside gene matches: 7. This CDR3 contains 14 residues. For the CDR3, the DNA is TGTGCCAGCTCAAAGGGACAGGAGAGGACTGAAGCTTTCTTT. It yields the protein CASSKGQERTEAFF.

The CDR3 spells CASGGGRDNEQFF. CDR3 bases: TGTGCCAGCGGGGGAGGTAGGGACAATGAGCAGTTCTTC. The rearrangement uses TRBV28 and TRBJ2-1, with D possibly being TRBD2 (6 bases). V dropped 8 bases and J dropped 5 bases, with 13 bases sitting between them. This CDR3 comprises 13 residues. The V gene's germline CDR1 is MDHEN and CDR2 SYDVKM. Combining the CDR3 with reference TRBV28 and TRBJ2-1 gives the whole variable domain DVKVTQSSRYLVKRTGEKVFLECVQDMDHENMFWYRQDPGLGLRLIYFSYDVKMKEKGDIPEGYSVSREKKERFSLILESASTNQTSMYLCASGGGRDNEQFFGPGTRLTVL.

The chain carries TRBV7-9 and TRBJ2-7, with 8 bases aligning to TRBD2. V was clipped by 11 bases and J by 5 bases; unmatched bases: 11. Germline V gene sequence: CDR1 SEHNR, CDR2 FQNEAQ (reference sequence). This CDR3 comprises 13 residues. The CDR3 loop is CAGKSGTSDEQYF. The CDR3 DNA sequence: TGTGCCGGGAAGTCCGGGACTAGTGACGAGCAGTACTTC.

This chain joins TRBV9 and TRBJ2-2, with D tentatively TRBD2 (6 bases). Germline loops: CDR1 SGDLS, CDR2 YYNGEE. The V end was cut by 4 bases, the J end by 4 bases, with 14 bases between. This CDR3 contains 15 residues. CDR3 amino acids: CASSLWDGGTGELFF. CDR3 nucleotides: TGTGCCAGCAGCCTATGGGACGGGGGCACCGGGGAGCTGTTTTTT.

This clone was observed a few times. The V and J genes are TRBV6-1 and TRBJ2-7, with 8 bases matching TRBD2. Germline lookup yields CDR1 MNHNS and CDR2 SASEGT. The CDR3 runs 14 residues. V gave up 3 bases and J gave up 4 bases; unmatched junction bases: 5. Here the CDR3 reads CASSDSRGGYEQYF. DNA for the CDR3: TGTGCCAGCAGTGATTCCCGGGGGGGATACGAGCAGTACTTC.

This chain connects TRBV7-2 to TRBJ2-7; 7 positions match TRBD1. After removal of 2 bases from V and 0 bases from J, the junction contained 1 base not matched to a gene. This CDR3 region has 14 residues. Germline CDR1 is SGHTA and CDR2 is FQGNSA. In DNA form, the CDR3 reads TGTGCCAGCAGCTTATCAGGGGGCTCCTACGAGCAGTACTTC. Its protein is CASSLSGGSYEQYF.

V is TRBV7-2 and J is TRBJ2-5; the match to TRBD2 covers 9 bases. Per germline, CDR1 SGHTA and CDR2 FQGNSA. The CDR3 has 15 amino acids. The V and J ends lost 4 bases and 4 bases, in that order; junction bases with no gene match: 7. The DNA of the CDR3 is TGTGCCAGCAGCTACCCTAGCGGGGCTCGAGAGACCCAGTACTTC. It is translated as CASSYPSGARETQYF.

This clone was counted once. This sequence joins TRBV6-5 and TRBJ2-3, with a weak D call TRBD2 (5 bases). Trimming took off 0 bases at V and 4 bases at J, with 11 bases between the two ends. The CDR3 spans 15 residues. Germline V gene lookup returns CDR1 MNHEY and CDR2 SVGAGI. The CDR3 loop reads CASSYSNTGSDTQYF. CDR3 sequence (DNA): TGTGCCAGCAGTTACTCGAATACGGGATCAGATACGCAGTATTTT.

The count of this clone is one. The V and J genes are TRBV7-2 and TRBJ2-7; 7 bases align to TRBD1. Germline-derived CDR1 and CDR2 are SGHTA and FQGNSA. Germline trimming cut 1 base from V and 1 base from J; bases unmatched to any gene: 4. This CDR3 contains 15 residues. The CDR3 spells CASSLEWDRSYEQYF. The CDR3 region has the DNA TGTGCCAGCAGCTTAGAGTGGGACAGATCCTACGAGCAGTACTTC.

This rearrangement joins TRBV27 to TRBJ2-7, with 9 nucleotides matching TRBD1. Losses at the gene ends were 6 bases for V and 9 bases for J; bases not matched to a gene: 18. Per the germline V gene, CDR1 is MNHEY and CDR2 is SMNVEV (reference sequence). The CDR3 covers 16 residues. The CDR3 here is CASSSHPGQGTIGQYF. The CDR3 DNA follows: TGTGCCAGCAGCTCCCACCCGGGACAGGGAACTATTGGGCAGTACTTC.

The V and J genes are TRBV5-6 and TRBJ1-4; no clear D gene. Trimming pared 7 bases from V and 5 bases from J, leaving 18 bases between. The CDR3 is 15 amino acids. Germline V gene data show CDR1 as SGHDT and CDR2 as YYEEEE. The CDR3 reads CASSLTPTSNEKLFF. CDR3 bases: TGTGCCAGCTCCCTTACACCGACTAGCAATGAAAAACTGTTTTTT.